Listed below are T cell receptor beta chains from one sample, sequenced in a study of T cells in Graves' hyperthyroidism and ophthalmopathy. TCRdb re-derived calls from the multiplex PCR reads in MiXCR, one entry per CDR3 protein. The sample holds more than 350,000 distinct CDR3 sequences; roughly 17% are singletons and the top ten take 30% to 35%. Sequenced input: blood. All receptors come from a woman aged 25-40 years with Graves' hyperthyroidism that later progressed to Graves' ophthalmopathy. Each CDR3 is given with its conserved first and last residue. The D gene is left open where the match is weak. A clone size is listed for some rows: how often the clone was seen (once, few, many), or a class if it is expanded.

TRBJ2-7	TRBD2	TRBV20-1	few	CSALTSGGESSSYEQYF	TGCAGTGCTTTGACTAGCGGGGGGGAGAGTAGCTCCTACGAGCAGTACTTC
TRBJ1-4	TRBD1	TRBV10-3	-	CAIRGTGGDEKLFF	TGTGCCATCAGGGGGACAGGGGGCGATGAAAAACTGTTTTTT
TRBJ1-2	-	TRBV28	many	CASSLGQGVIYGYTF	TGTGCCAGCAGCCTGGGGCAGGGAGTAATCTATGGCTACACCTTC
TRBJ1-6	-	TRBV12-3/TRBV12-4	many	CASSLGPDRWQDSPLHF	TGTGCCAGCAGTTTAGGTCCCGACAGGTGGCAGGATTCACCCCTCCACTTT
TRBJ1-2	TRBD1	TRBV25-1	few	CASSPTGPGGGYTF	TGTGCCAGCAGTCCGACAGGGCCGGGGGGGGGCTACACCTTC
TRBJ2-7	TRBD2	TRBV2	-	CARTTSGDSYEQYF	TGTGCCAGAACGACTAGCGGGGACTCCTACGAGCAGTACTTC
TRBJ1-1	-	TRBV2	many	CASSDSITEAFF	TGTGCCAGCTCCGACAGTATCACTGAAGCTTTCTTT
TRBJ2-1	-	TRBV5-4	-	CASSEAGRLNNEQFF	TGTGCCAGCAGCGAGGCGGGGAGGTTGAACAATGAGCAGTTCTTC
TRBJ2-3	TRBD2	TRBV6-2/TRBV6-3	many	CASRVAGVATDTQYF	TGTGCCAGCAGGGTAGCGGGTGTGGCTACAGATACGCAGTATTTT
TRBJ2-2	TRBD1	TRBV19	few	CASSMTGETGELFF	TGTGCCAGTAGTATGACAGGGGAAACCGGGGAGCTGTTTTTT
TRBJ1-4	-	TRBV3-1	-	CASSQTPGARPANEKLFF	TGTGCCAGCAGCCAAACCCCTGGGGCACGGCCTGCTAATGAAAAACTGTTTTTT
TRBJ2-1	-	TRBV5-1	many	CASSLEGIPDEQFF	TGCGCCAGCAGCTTGGAGGGAATCCCAGATGAGCAGTTCTTC
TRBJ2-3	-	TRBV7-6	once	CASSLVGVLSRRTDTQYF	TGTGCCAGCAGCTTAGTTGGGGTCTTGAGCCGCCGCACAGATACGCAGTATTTT
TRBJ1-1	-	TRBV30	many	CAWIQGDNREAFF	TGTGCCTGGATACAAGGGGACAATCGTGAAGCTTTCTTT
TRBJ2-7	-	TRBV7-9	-	CASSDPGGEQYF	TGTGCCAGCAGCGACCCTGGGGGTGAGCAGTACTTC
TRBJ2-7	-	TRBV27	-	CASSSRLAPSSYEQYF	TGTGCCAGCAGTTCCCGACTGGCACCGAGCTCCTACGAGCAGTACTTC
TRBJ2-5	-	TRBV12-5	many	CASGLEWETQYF	TGTGCTAGTGGTTTAGAATGGGAGACCCAGTACTTC
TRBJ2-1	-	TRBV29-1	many	CSVRMTGAKAGTANEQFF	TGCAGCGTGAGGATGACAGGGGCGAAAGCGGGGACTGCGAATGAGCAGTTCTTC
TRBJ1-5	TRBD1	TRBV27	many	CASRDRDSYQPQHF	TGTGCCAGCAGGGACAGGGATTCTTATCAGCCCCAGCATTTT
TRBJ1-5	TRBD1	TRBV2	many	CASSGTGTGDQPQHF	TGTGCCAGCAGTGGGACCGGGACAGGGGATCAGCCCCAGCATTTT
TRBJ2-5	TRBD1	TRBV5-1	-	CASSPDRAKTQYF	TGCGCCAGCAGCCCGGACAGGGCTAAGACCCAGTACTTC
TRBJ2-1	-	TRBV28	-	CACSFGGPRDNEQFF	TGTGCCTGCAGTTTCGGAGGGCCGAGGGACAATGAGCAGTTCTTC
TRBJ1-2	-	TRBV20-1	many	CSAEELSSKDGYTF	TGCAGTGCGGAAGAACTATCCTCTAAGGATGGCTACACCTTC
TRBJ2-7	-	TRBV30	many	CAWRDPGRAEQYF	TGTGCCTGGAGGGACCCCGGAAGAGCCGAGCAGTACTTC
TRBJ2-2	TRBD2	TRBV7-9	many	CASSRGLAGLTGELFF	TGTGCCAGCAGCCGGGGACTAGCGGGATTAACCGGGGAGCTGTTTTTT
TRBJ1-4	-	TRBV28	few	CASLGPTGGKLFF	TGTGCCAGCCTTGGTCCGACAGGTGGGAAACTGTTTTTT
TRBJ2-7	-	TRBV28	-	CASSLKVVPRDREQYF	TGTGCCAGCAGTTTAAAGGTTGTACCCAGAGACCGCGAGCAGTACTTC
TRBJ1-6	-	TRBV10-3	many	CAIRGRDNSPLHF	TGTGCCATCAGGGGCAGGGATAATTCACCCCTCCACTTT
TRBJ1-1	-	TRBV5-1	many	CASSLDSMNTEAFF	TGCGCCAGCAGCTTGGACAGCATGAACACTGAAGCTTTCTTT
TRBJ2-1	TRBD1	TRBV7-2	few	CASSLGTGSNEQFF	TGTGCCAGCAGCTTAGGGACAGGGAGCAATGAGCAGTTCTTC
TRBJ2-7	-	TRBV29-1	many	CSVVGGDVGTYEQYF	TGCAGCGTTGTAGGGGGTGACGTAGGAACCTACGAGCAGTACTTC
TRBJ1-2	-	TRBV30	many	CAWKLAGVDGYTF	TGTGCCTGGAAATTAGCAGGGGTCGATGGCTACACCTTC
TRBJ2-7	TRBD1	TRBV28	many	CASSFLSPGTGGFISYEQYF	TGTGCCAGCAGTTTCTTGTCCCCGGGGACAGGGGGTTTTATCTCCTACGAGCAGTACTTC
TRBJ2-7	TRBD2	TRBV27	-	CASSGLAEGSYEQYF	TGTGCCAGCAGCGGACTAGCGGAAGGTTCCTACGAGCAGTACTTC
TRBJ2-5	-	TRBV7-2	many	CASSRNWQETQYF	TGTGCCAGCAGCCGTAATTGGCAAGAGACCCAGTACTTC
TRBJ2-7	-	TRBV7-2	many	CASSLEGGYGSYEQYF	TGTGCCAGCAGCTTAGAGGGCGGGTACGGCTCCTACGAGCAGTACTTC
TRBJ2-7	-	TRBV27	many	CASSSTSTYEQYF	TGTGCCAGCAGTTCGACTTCCACCTACGAGCAGTACTTC
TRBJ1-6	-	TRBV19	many	CASSPDTYGNSPLHF	TGTGCCAGTAGCCCCGACACTTATGGGAATTCACCCCTCCACTTT
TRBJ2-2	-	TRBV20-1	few	CSARIVSQGNTGELFF	TGCAGTGCTAGAATTGTCTCACAGGGCAACACCGGGGAGCTGTTTTTT
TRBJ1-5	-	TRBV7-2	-	CASSPTSGGRQPQHF	TGTGCCAGCAGCCCGACCAGCGGGGGCAGGCAGCCCCAGCATTTT
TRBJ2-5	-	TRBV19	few	CASTLTGQETQYF	TGTGCCAGTACCCTGACTGGCCAAGAGACTCAGTACTTC
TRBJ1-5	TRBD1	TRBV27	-	CASKGTVYSNQPQHF	TGTGCCAGCAAGGGGACAGTCTATAGCAATCAGCCCCAGCATTTT